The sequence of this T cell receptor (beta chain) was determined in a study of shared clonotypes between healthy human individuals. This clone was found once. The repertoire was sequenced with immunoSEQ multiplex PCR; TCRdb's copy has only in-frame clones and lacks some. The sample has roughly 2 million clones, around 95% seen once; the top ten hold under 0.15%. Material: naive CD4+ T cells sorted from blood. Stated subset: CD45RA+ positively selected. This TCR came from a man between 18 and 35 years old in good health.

The CDR3 sequence: CASRDPLAEAFF. The CDR3 bases are TGTGCCAGCAGGGATCCCCTCGCTGAAGCTTTCTTT. The chain is built from TRBV2 and TRBJ1-1; unclear D gene. With 6 bases removed from V and 6 bases from J, the gap between germline ends came to 11 bases. The CDR3 has 12 residues. Germline CDR1 is SNHLY and CDR2 is FYNNEI.